These T cell receptor beta chains were read from a single sample in a study of cytomegalovirus exposure and HLA in healthy donors. The table came from immunoSEQ multiplex PCR; TCRdb's copy has only in-frame clones and leaves some out. The sample holds 170,000 or so clones, 84% seen once. Sequencing used PBMCs. These receptors all come from a girl between 5 and 17 years old in good health and CMV-seropositive. The CDR3 runs from the conserved cysteine through the conserved F or W. The D gene is left open where the match is weak. Size values are once, few and many counts, or a class for expanded clones, and some rows have none.

len,v_gene,abundance,d_gene,j_gene,CDR3aa,CDR3nt
15,TRBV9,NA,TRBD1,TRBJ2-7,CASSVANRGHYEQYF,TGTGCCAGCAGCGTAGCTAACAGGGGGCACTACGAGCAGTACTTC
13,TRBV11-3,NA,TRBD1,TRBJ2-2,CASSLRGQDQLFF,TGTGCCAGCAGCTTAAGGGGACAGGATCAACTGTTTTTT
13,TRBV2,NA,TRBD1,TRBJ2-7,CASKSQGNYEQYF,TGTGCCAGCAAATCACAGGGGAACTACGAGCAGTACTTC
16,TRBV9,NA,TRBD1,TRBJ2-2,CASSAWGTVNTGELFF,TGTGCCAGCAGCGCTTGGGGGACAGTGAACACCGGGGAGCTGTTTTTT
12,TRBV6-5,NA,NA,TRBJ1-2,CASSGGGWGYTF,TGTGCCAGCAGTGGGGGGGGCTGGGGCTACACCTTC
13,TRBV5-8,once,NA,TRBJ1-2,CASSLIGRAGYTF,TGTGCCAGCAGCTTGATAGGGAGGGCTGGCTACACCTTC
13,TRBV6-1,NA,TRBD2,TRBJ2-7,CASSAGGNHEQYF,TGTGCCAGCAGTGCGGGGGGTAACCACGAGCAGTACTTC
15,TRBV2,few,TRBD2,TRBJ2-1,CASSEWGLGGDEQFF,TGTGCCAGCAGTGAGTGGGGACTAGGCGGGGATGAGCAGTTCTTC
12,TRBV30,once,NA,TRBJ2-7,CAWSVKGYEQYF,TGTGCCTGGAGTGTAAAGGGGTACGAGCAGTACTTC
12,TRBV9,NA,NA,TRBJ1-2,CASSVVKGSYTF,TGTGCCAGCAGCGTAGTGAAGGGGAGCTACACCTTC
14,TRBV5-1,NA,TRBD1,TRBJ2-7,CASSDRASSYEQYF,TGCGCCAGCAGCGACAGGGCTAGCTCCTACGAGCAGTACTTC
17,TRBV6-1,once,TRBD2,TRBJ2-1,CASSETSGEHSYNEQFF,TGTGCCAGCAGTGAGACTAGCGGGGAACACTCCTACAATGAGCAGTTCTTC
15,TRBV27,NA,TRBD1,TRBJ1-1,CASSLQQGQYTEAFF,TGTGCCAGCAGTCTCCAACAGGGGCAGTATACTGAAGCTTTCTTT
13,TRBV6-1,NA,NA,TRBJ1-1,CASIYPPYSEAFF,TGTGCCAGCATTTACCCCCCCTATTCGGAAGCTTTCTTT
14,TRBV6-4,NA,NA,TRBJ2-1,CASSDSVDSDAQFF,TGTGCCAGCAGTGACTCGGTGGACAGTGACGCGCAGTTCTTC
13,TRBV30,NA,NA,TRBJ1-5,CAWSAAGVQPQHF,TGTGCCTGGAGTGCGGCAGGGGTTCAGCCCCAGCATTTT
14,TRBV27,NA,NA,TRBJ2-7,CASTHGFPPLEQYF,TGTGCCAGCACCCACGGGTTCCCTCCTCTCGAGCAGTACTTC
12,TRBV5-4,NA,NA,TRBJ1-2,CASSLDAGYISF,TGTGCCAGCAGCTTGGATGCCGGGTATATCTCCTTC
14,TRBV7-9,NA,NA,TRBJ2-7,CASSLASQGYEQYF,TGTGCCAGCAGCTTAGCGTCACAGGGCTACGAGCAGTACTTC
13,TRBV5-4,NA,NA,TRBJ2-5,CASSRQDQETQYF,TGTGCCAGCAGCCGACAGGACCAAGAGACCCAGTACTTC
15,TRBV5-1,NA,TRBD1,TRBJ1-5,CASSLYTGGNQPQHF,TGCGCCAGCAGCTTATATACAGGGGGCAATCAGCCCCAGCATTTT
13,TRBV7-9,NA,TRBD1,TRBJ1-1,CASTLGQGTEAFF,TGTGCCAGCACTTTGGGACAGGGGACTGAAGCTTTCTTT
13,TRBV7-7,NA,NA,TRBJ1-1,CASSWTRNTEAFF,TGTGCTAGCAGCTGGACACGGAACACTGAAGCTTTCTTT
14,TRBV5-1,NA,NA,TRBJ1-1,CASSLESGQIEAFF,TGCGCCAGCAGCTTGGAATCCGGACAGATCGAAGCTTTCTTT
14,TRBV27,few,TRBD1,TRBJ1-1,CASSYRGPNTEAFF,TGTGCCAGCAGTTACAGGGGGCCGAACACTGAAGCTTTCTTT
14,TRBV4-1,few,NA,TRBJ2-7,CASSRGWSDYEQYF,TGCGCCAGCAGCCGAGGGTGGTCCGACTACGAGCAGTACTTC
14,TRBV18,NA,TRBD1,TRBJ1-1,CASSRDRKNTEAFF,TGTGCCAGCTCGAGGGACAGAAAGAACACTGAAGCTTTCTTT
16,TRBV6-1,once,TRBD1,TRBJ1-2,CASSDVGTGGNYGYTF,TGTGCCAGCAGTGACGTGGGGACAGGGGGGAACTATGGCTACACCTTC
15,TRBV11-3,NA,TRBD1,TRBJ1-1,CASSLVQGWNTEAFF,TGTGCCAGCAGCTTAGTACAGGGGTGGAACACTGAAGCTTTCTTT
14,TRBV7-3,NA,NA,TRBJ2-1,CASSLDSSYNEQFF,TGTGCCAGCAGCTTAGATAGCTCCTACAATGAGCAGTTCTTC
19,TRBV9,NA,TRBD1,TRBJ2-1,CASSADLHSLGQSYNEQFF,TGTGCCAGCAGCGCCGACCTCCACTCGTTGGGACAGTCCTACAATGAGCAGTTCTTC
15,TRBV6-4,NA,TRBD1,TRBJ1-2,CASSDTGGASYGYTF,TGTGCCAGCAGTGACACAGGGGGCGCTTCGTATGGCTACACCTTC
13,TRBV19,NA,NA,TRBJ1-1,CASGNTEYTEAFF,TGTGCCAGTGGAAATACAGAATACACTGAAGCTTTCTTT